The present T cell receptor beta chain was sequenced within a study of liver allograft versus peripheral blood T cells. About the research overall: Repertoires from peripheral blood of liver transplant recipients were compared with those inside their transplanted livers. General study points: It was reported that the T cell receptor repertoires found inside liver allografts differed from those that were detected in peripheral blood.

Comment on this clonotype: Antigen: not known.

One entry per CDR3 protein, called by TCRdb with MiXCR from the reads. The profile shows some 7,700 distinct CDR3 sequences, roughly 17% of them singletons. This CDR3 has 15 amino acids. With V trimmed by 1 base and J by 1 base, 6 bases remained unmatched. Germline V gene lookup returns CDR1 DFQATT and CDR2 SNEGSKA (reference sequence). The chain joins TRBV20-1 to TRBJ1-2, with 7 bases aligning to TRBD1. This receptor was identified in a human patient who had a liver transplant. A share of the T cells may be of graft donor origin. CDR3 in amino acids: CSARVGGQDNYGYTF. CDR3 sequence (DNA): TGCAGTGCTAGAGTGGGAGGACAGGATAACTATGGCTACACCTTC.